Listed below are T cell receptor beta chains from one sample, sequenced in a study of T cell repertoires in cytomegalovirus infection. The antigens these receptors bind are not known. MiXCR, applied by TCRdb to the reads, yields one record per CDR3 protein. The profile shows around 800,000 distinct CDR3 sequences, about 31% of them singletons. The material was cultured CD8+ T cells from PBMCs, obtained from culture after CMV antigen stimulation. The receptors stem from a human donor in good health (CMV status not recorded). Some clones in this sample may be carry-over from other donors' samples. CDR3s include the opening cysteine and the closing phenylalanine or tryptophan. A D gene is named only where the DNA matches it firmly. A clone size is listed for some rows: how often the clone was seen (once, few, many), or a class if it is expanded.

CASSPLAGGNSYEQYF	TGTGCCAGCAGCCCACTAGCGGGGGGCAACTCCTACGAGCAGTACTTC	NA	TRBD2	TRBJ2-7	TRBV7-6
CASGLEGQLLETQYF	TGTGCTAGTGGTTTGGAGGGACAGCTCTTAGAGACCCAGTACTTC	few	TRBD1	TRBJ2-5	TRBV12-5
CASSLASRGGHYGYTF	TGTGCCAGCAGCTTAGCGTCACGGGGGGGGCACTATGGCTACACCTTC	few	NA	TRBJ1-2	TRBV7-9
CASSFYHISGNTIYF	TGCGCCAGCAGCTTCTACCATATCTCTGGAAACACCATATATTTT	few	NA	TRBJ1-3	TRBV5-1
CASSQGPGEGREAFF	TGCGCCAGCAGCCAAGGCCCTGGGGAGGGACGGGAGGCTTTCTTT	NA	NA	TRBJ1-1	TRBV4-1
CASSVGQGRDQPQHF	TGTGCCAGCAGCGTAGGACAGGGAAGAGATCAGCCCCAGCATTTT	many	TRBD1	TRBJ1-5	TRBV7-8
CASSLFERNTEAFF	TGTGCCAGCAGTTTATTTGAACGGAACACTGAAGCTTTCTTT	NA	NA	TRBJ1-1	TRBV27
CASSLYGDYGYTF	TGTGCCAGCAGTTTGTACGGAGACTATGGCTACACCTTC	NA	NA	TRBJ1-2	TRBV27
CATSDGGGVGEKLFF	TGTGCCACCAGTGATGGGGGGGGTGTTGGAGAAAAACTGTTTTTT	few	NA	TRBJ1-4	TRBV24-1
CASSLGGQKVLFF	TGTGCCAGCAGCTTAGGGGGGCAGAAGGTACTGTTTTTT	many	NA	TRBJ1-4	TRBV7-2
CASSSVLQGGGTEAFF	TGTGCCAGCAGCTCAGTTCTCCAGGGAGGGGGCACTGAAGCTTTCTTT	NA	NA	TRBJ1-1	TRBV11-2
CATSENGYNEQFF	TGTGCCACCAGTGAAAACGGCTACAATGAGCAGTTCTTC	NA	NA	TRBJ2-1	TRBV24-1
CASSLAYGDPYNEQFF	TGTGCCAGCAGCTTAGCCTACGGGGACCCCTACAATGAGCAGTTCTTC	many	NA	TRBJ2-1	TRBV7-2
CATSDSVTGELFF	TGTGCCACCAGTGATTCAGTGACCGGGGAGCTGTTTTTT	NA	NA	TRBJ2-2	TRBV24-1
CASKWTGGGNTEAFF	TGTGCCAGCAAATGGACAGGGGGGGGGAACACTGAAGCTTTCTTT	NA	TRBD1	TRBJ1-1	TRBV27
CASSVAGQRGTDTQYF	TGTGCCAGCAGCGTAGCTGGCCAGCGGGGGACAGATACGCAGTATTTT	NA	TRBD2	TRBJ2-3	TRBV9
CASSPLTVAIDTDTQYF	TGTGCCAGCAGCCCATTGACAGTCGCCATCGACACAGATACGCAGTATTTT	NA	NA	TRBJ2-3	TRBV27
CARYRGDSYNEQFF	TGTGCCAGATACAGGGGGGACTCCTACAATGAGCAGTTCTTC	few	TRBD1	TRBJ2-1	TRBV2
CASSLLVDRPNTEAFF	TGTGCCAGCAGCCTATTAGTAGACAGACCTAACACTGAAGCTTTCTTT	few	NA	TRBJ1-1	TRBV7-6
CATSASLQGNEQFF	TGTGCCACCAGTGCCAGCCTTCAGGGTAATGAGCAGTTCTTC	few	NA	TRBJ2-1	TRBV24-1
CASSPRGLSYNEQFF	TGTGCCAGCAGCCCCAGGGGGCTAAGCTACAATGAGCAGTTCTTC	NA	TRBD1	TRBJ2-1	TRBV7-8
CASSLSQEQRSYNEQFF	TGTGCCAGCAGCCTTTCTCAGGAACAGAGATCCTACAATGAGCAGTTCTTC	few	NA	TRBJ2-1	TRBV14
CASSPGGLYEQFF	TGTGCCAGCAGCCCGGGGGGGCTCTATGAGCAGTTCTTC	NA	TRBD2	TRBJ2-1	TRBV7-2
CASSQEERGGLETQYF	TGTGCCAGCAGCCAAGAGGAGCGGGGGGGGCTGGAGACCCAGTACTTC	few	TRBD2	TRBJ2-5	TRBV4-2
CATERYLNTEAFF	TGTGCCACTGAGAGGTACCTGAACACTGAAGCTTTCTTT	once	NA	TRBJ1-1	TRBV15
CASSSDRGAVTEAFF	TGTGCCAGCAGTTCGGACAGGGGGGCGGTCACTGAAGCTTTCTTT	many	TRBD1	TRBJ1-1	TRBV12-3/TRBV12-4
CSALTRGYGYTF	TGCAGCGCACTGACCAGGGGATATGGCTACACCTTC	once	NA	TRBJ1-2	TRBV29-1
CASSLDWQGADTEAFF	TGTGCCAGCAGTTTAGACTGGCAGGGGGCAGATACTGAAGCTTTCTTT	NA	TRBD1	TRBJ1-1	TRBV12-3/TRBV12-4
CTSSSRTLWEGYTF	TGTACCAGCAGCTCCCGGACTCTCTGGGAGGGCTACACCTTC	NA	NA	TRBJ1-2	TRBV7-3
CAIWIGGNTEAFF	TGTGCCATCTGGATAGGGGGAAACACTGAAGCTTTCTTT	NA	NA	TRBJ1-1	TRBV10-3
CASSPKAAGSLETQYF	TGTGCTAGCAGCCCGAAGGCAGCGGGGAGCCTAGAGACCCAGTACTTC	few	TRBD2	TRBJ2-5	TRBV7-6
CASSWDSPDDEGYGYTF	TGTGCCAGCAGTTGGGACAGCCCGGACGACGAAGGCTATGGCTACACCTTC	NA	TRBD1	TRBJ1-2	TRBV6-1
CASSQDLTGESNTEAFF	TGCGCCAGCAGCCAAGATTTGACAGGGGAGTCCAACACTGAAGCTTTCTTT	NA	TRBD1	TRBJ1-1	TRBV4-3
CASSYATGSYTGELFF	TGTGCCAGCAGTTACGCGACAGGGAGCTACACCGGGGAGCTGTTTTTT	NA	TRBD1	TRBJ2-2	TRBV27
CASSPRGTGRYEQYF	TGTGCCAGCAGCCCCCGGGGGACAGGCCGCTACGAGCAGTACTTC	NA	TRBD1	TRBJ2-7	TRBV7-3
CASSLGGTGERLTYGYTF	TGTGCCAGCAGCTTAGGGGGGACAGGGGAAAGACTGACTTATGGCTACACCTTC	NA	TRBD1	TRBJ1-2	TRBV13
CASSAGPNIMNTEAFF	TGTGCCAGCAGCGCGGGACCTAATATCATGAACACTGAAGCTTTCTTT	NA	NA	TRBJ1-1	TRBV5-4
CASSPGPHVLTF	TGTGCCAGCAGCCCGGGGCCCCACGTCCTGACTTTC	NA	NA	TRBJ2-6	TRBV7-9
CASSHLTGTGENEQFF	TGCGCCAGCAGCCACCTAACCGGGACAGGCGAGAATGAGCAGTTCTTC	many	TRBD1	TRBJ2-1	TRBV4-1
CASSPLVGATEAFF	TGTGCCAGCAGCCCCTTAGTAGGGGCAACTGAAGCTTTCTTT	few	NA	TRBJ1-1	TRBV3-1
CASSEGVTNYGYTF	TGTGCCAGCAGTGAAGGTGTGACTAACTATGGCTACACCTTC	few	NA	TRBJ1-2	TRBV2
CATLPSRSYSYNEQFF	TGTGCCACCCTCCCTTCCAGATCATACTCCTACAATGAGCAGTTCTTC	NA	NA	TRBJ2-1	TRBV11-2
CASGFRDLMYEQYF	TGTGCCAGCGGATTTAGGGACCTTATGTACGAGCAGTACTTC	NA	NA	TRBJ2-7	TRBV2
CASSLGKYEQYF	TGTGCCAGCAGCTTAGGAAAGTACGAGCAGTACTTC	few	NA	TRBJ2-7	TRBV7-9
CVSSQFGTSGGEETQYF	TGTGTCAGCAGCCAATTTGGGACTAGCGGGGGAGAAGAGACCCAGTACTTC	NA	TRBD2	TRBJ2-5	TRBV4-2
CASSQDLDRNTGELFF	TGTGCCAGCAGTCAAGATCTCGACAGGAACACCGGGGAGCTGTTTTTT	NA	NA	TRBJ2-2	TRBV6-2/TRBV6-3